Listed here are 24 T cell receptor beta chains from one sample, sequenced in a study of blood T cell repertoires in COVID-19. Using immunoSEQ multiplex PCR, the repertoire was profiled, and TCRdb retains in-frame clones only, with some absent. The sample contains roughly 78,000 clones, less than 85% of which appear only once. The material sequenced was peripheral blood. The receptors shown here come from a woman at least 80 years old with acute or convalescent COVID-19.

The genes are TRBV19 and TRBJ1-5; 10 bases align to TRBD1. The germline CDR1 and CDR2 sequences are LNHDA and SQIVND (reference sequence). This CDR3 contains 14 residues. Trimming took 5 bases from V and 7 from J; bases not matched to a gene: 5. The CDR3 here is CASSGQGVGQPQHF. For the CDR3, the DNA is TGTGCCAGTAGTGGACAGGGGGTGGGCCAGCCCCAGCATTTT.

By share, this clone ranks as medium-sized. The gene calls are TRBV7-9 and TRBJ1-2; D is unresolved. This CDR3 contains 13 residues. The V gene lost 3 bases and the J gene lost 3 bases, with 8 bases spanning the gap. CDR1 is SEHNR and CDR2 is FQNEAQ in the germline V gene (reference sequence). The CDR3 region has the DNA TGTGCCAGCAGCTTTGAAAGAGACTATGGCTACACCTTC. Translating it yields CASSFERDYGYTF.

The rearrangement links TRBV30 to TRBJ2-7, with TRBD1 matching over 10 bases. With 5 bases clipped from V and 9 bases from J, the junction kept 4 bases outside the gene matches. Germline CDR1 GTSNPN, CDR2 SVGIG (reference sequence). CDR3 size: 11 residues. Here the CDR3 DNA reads TGTGCCTGGGGACAGGGGGTCGGGCAGTACTTC. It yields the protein CAWGQGVGQYF.

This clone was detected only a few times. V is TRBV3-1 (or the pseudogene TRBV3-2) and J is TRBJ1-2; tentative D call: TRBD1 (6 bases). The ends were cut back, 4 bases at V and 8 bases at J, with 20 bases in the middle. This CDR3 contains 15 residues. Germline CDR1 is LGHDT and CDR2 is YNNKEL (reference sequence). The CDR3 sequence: CASSPSGPGTNGYTF. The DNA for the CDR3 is TGTGCCAGCAGCCCGAGCGGACCCGGGACAAACGGCTACACCTTC.

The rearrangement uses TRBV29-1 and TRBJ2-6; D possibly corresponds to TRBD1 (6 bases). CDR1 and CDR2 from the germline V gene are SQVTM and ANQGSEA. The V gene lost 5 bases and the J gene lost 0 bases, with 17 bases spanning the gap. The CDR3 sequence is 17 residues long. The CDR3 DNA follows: TGCAGCGTTTCACGACAGGAGCTCCACTCTGGGGCCAACGTCCTGACTTTC. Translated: CSVSRQELHSGANVLTF.

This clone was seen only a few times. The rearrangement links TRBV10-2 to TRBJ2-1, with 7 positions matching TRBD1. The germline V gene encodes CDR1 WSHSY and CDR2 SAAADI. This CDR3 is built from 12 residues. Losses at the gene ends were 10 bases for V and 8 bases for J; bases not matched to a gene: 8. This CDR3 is CATFAQGYEQFF. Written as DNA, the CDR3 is TGCGCCACCTTTGCACAGGGGTATGAGCAGTTCTTC.

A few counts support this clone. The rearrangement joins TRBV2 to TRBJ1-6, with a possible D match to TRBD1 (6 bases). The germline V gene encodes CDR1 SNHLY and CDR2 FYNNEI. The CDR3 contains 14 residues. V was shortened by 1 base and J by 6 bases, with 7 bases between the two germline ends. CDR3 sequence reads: CASSEEGVNSPLHF. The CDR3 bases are TGTGCCAGCAGTGAAGAGGGGGTTAATTCACCCCTCCACTTT.

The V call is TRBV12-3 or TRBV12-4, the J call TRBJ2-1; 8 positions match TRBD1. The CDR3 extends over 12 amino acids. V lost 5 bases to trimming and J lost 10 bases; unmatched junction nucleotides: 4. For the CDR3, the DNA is TGTGCCAGCAGTCGACAGGGGTCGGAGCAGTTCTTC. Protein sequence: CASSRQGSEQFF.

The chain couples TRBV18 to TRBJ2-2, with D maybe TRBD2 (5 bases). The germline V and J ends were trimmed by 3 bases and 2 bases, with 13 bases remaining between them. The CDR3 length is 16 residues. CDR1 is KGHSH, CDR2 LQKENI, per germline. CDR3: CASSPDPLANTGELFF. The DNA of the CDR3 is TGTGCCAGCTCACCCGACCCCCTAGCAAACACCGGGGAGCTGTTTTTT.

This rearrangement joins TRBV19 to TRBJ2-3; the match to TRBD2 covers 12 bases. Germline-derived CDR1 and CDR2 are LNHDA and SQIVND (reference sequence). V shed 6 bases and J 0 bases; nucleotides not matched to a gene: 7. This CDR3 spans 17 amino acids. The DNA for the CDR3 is TGTGCCAGTAGCCTGACTAGCGGGGGCCTTAGCACAGATACGCAGTATTTT. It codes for CASSLTSGGLSTDTQYF.

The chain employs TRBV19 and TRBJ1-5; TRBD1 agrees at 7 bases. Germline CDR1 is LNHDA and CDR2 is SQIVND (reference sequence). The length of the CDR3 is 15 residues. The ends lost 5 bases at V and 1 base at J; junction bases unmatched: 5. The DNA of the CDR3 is TGTGCCAGTAGTTCGACAGGGCGAAGCAATCAGCCCCAGCATTTT. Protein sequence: CASSSTGRSNQPQHF.

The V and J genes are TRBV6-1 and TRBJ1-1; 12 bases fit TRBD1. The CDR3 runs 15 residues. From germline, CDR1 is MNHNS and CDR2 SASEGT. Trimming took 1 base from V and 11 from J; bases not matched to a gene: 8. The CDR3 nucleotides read TGTGCCAGCAGTGAAGTTCCCGGGACAGGGGGCTCGGCTTTCTTT. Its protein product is CASSEVPGTGGSAFF.

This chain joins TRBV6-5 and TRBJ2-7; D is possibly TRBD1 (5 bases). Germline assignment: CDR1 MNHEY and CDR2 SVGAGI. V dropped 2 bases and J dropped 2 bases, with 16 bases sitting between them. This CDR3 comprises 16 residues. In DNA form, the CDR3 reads TGTGCCAGCAGTTACGTTCTGGCAGGGAACCCCTACGAGCAGTACTTC. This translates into CASSYVLAGNPYEQYF.

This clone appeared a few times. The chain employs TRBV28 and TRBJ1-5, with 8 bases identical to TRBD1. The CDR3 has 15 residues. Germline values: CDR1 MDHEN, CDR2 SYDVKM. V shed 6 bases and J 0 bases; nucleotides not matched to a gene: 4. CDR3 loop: CASRDRVPSNQPQHF. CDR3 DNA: TGTGCCAGCAGGGACAGGGTACCTAGCAATCAGCCCCAGCATTTT.

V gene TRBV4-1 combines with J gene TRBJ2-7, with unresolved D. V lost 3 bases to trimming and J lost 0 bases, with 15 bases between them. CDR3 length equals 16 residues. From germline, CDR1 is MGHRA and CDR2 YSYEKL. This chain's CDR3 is CASSQITESSSYEQYF. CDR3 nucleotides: TGCGCCAGCAGCCAGATCACCGAGTCGAGCTCCTACGAGCAGTACTTC.

CDR3 residues: CASSGGTENTGELFF. In DNA form, the CDR3 reads TGCGCCAGCAGCGGGGGGACCGAGAACACCGGGGAGCTGTTTTTT. The chain has TRBV5-1 and TRBJ2-2, with a possible D match to TRBD2 (6 bases). The ends were cut back, 4 bases at V and 1 base at J, with 11 bases in the middle. The CDR3 covers 15 residues. CDR1 and CDR2 (germline): SGHRS, YFSETQ. Using reference TRBV5-1 and TRBJ2-2 for the parts outside the CDR3, the full variable domain is KAGVTQTPRYLIKTRGQQVTLSCSPISGHRSVSWYQQTPGQGLQFLFEYFSETQRNKGNFPGRFSGRQFSNSRSEMNVSTLELGDSALYLCASSGGTENTGELFFGEGSRLTVL.

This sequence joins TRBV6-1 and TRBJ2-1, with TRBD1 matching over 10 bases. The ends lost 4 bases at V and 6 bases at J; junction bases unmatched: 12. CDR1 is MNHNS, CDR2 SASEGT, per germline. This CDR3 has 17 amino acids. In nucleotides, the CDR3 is TGTGCCAGCAGTGTCAGACAGGGGGCGTGGACTGGCAATGAGCAGTTCTTC. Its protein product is CASSVRQGAWTGNEQFF.

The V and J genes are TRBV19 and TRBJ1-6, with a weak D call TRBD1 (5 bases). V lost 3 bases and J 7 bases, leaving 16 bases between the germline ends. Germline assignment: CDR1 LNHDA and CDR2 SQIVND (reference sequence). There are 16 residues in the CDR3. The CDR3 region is CASSITPGLLNSPLHF. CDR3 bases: TGTGCCAGTAGTATCACCCCGGGACTCCTGAATTCACCCCTCCACTTT. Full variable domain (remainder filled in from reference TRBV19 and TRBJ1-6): DGGITQSPKYLFRKEGQNVTLSCEQNLNHDAMYWYRQDPGQGLRLIYYSQIVNDFQKGDIAEGYSVSREKKESFPLTVTSAQKNPTAFYLCASSITPGLLNSPLHFGNGTRLTVT.

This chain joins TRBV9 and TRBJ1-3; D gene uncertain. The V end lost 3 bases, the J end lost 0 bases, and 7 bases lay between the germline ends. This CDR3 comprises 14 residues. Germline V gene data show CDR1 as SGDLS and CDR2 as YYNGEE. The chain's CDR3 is CASSELNSGNTIYF. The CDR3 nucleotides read TGTGCCAGCAGCGAACTTAACTCTGGAAACACCATATATTTT.

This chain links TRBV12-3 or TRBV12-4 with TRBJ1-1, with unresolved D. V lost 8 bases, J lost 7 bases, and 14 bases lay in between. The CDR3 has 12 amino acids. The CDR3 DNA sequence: TGTGCCAGCTCCCCATCAACTCTTGAAGCTTTCTTT. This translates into CASSPSTLEAFF.

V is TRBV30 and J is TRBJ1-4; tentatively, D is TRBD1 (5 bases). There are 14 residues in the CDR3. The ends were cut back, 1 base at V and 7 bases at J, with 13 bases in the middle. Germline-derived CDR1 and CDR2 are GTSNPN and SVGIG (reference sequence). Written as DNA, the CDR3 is TGTGCCTGGAGTGGGGGCACCGTGGTTGAAAAACTGTTTTTT. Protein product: CAWSGGTVVEKLFF.

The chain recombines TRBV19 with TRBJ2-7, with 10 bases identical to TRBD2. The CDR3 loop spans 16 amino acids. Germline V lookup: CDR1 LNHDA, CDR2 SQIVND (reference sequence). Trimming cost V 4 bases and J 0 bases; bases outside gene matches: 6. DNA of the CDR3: TGTGCCAGTAGTACTAGCGGGAGTCCCCTCTCCTACGAGCAGTACTTC. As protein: CASSTSGSPLSYEQYF.

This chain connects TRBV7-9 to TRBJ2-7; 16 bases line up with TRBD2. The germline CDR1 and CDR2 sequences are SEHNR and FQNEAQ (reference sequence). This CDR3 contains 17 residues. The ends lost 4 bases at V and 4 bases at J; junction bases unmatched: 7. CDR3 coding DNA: TGTGCCAGCAGCTCCTCCGCGGGACTAGCGGGAGGGTACGAGCAGTACTTC. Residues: CASSSSAGLAGGYEQYF.

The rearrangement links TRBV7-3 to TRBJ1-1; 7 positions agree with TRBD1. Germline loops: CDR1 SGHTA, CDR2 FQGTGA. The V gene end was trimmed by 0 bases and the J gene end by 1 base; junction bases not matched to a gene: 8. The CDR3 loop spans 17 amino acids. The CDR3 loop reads CASSLTGTVKGNTEAFF. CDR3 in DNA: TGTGCCAGCAGCTTAACTGGGACAGTAAAGGGGAACACTGAAGCTTTCTTT.